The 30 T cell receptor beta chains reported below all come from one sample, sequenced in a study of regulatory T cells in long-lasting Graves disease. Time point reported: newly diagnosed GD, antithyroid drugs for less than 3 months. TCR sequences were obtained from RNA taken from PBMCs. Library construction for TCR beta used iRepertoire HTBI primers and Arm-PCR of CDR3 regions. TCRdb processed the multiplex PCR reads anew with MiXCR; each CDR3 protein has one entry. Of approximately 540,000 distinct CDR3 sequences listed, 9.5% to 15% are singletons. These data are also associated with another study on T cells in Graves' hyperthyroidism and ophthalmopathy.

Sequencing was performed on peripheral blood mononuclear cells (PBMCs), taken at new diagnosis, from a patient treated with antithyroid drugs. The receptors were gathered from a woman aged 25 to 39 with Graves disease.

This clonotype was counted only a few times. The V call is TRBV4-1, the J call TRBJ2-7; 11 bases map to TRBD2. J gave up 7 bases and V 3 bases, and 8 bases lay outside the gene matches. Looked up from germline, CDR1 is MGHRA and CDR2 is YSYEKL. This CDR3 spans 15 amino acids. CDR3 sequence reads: CASSQVKLAGDEQYF. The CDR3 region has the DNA TGCGCCAGCAGCCAGGTGAAACTAGCGGGAGATGAGCAGTACTTC.

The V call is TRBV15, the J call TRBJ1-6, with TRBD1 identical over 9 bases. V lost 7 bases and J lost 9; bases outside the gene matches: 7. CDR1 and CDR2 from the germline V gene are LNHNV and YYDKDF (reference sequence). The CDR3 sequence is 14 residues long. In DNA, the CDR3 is TGTGCCACCAACACCGGGACAGGGCTTTCACCCCTCCACTTT. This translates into CATNTGTGLSPLHF.

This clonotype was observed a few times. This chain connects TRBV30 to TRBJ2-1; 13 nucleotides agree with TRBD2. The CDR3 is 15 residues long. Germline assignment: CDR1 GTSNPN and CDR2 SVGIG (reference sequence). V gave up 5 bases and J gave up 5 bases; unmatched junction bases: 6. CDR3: CAWQPGLAGNNEQFF. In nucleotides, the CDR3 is TGTGCCTGGCAACCGGGACTAGCGGGAAACAATGAGCAGTTCTTC.

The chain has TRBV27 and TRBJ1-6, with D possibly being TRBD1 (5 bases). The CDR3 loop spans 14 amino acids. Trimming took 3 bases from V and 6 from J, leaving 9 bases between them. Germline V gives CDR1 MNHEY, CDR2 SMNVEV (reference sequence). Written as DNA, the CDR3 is TGTGCCAGCAGTTTGGTACAGGCTAATTCACCCCTCCACTTT. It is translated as CASSLVQANSPLHF.

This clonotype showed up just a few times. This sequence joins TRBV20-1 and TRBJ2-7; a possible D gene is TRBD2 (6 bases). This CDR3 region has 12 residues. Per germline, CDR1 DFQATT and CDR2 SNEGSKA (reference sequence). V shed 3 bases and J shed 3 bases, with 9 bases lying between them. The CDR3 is CSASIGGYEQYF. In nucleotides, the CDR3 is TGCAGTGCTAGCATCGGGGGCTACGAGCAGTACTTC.

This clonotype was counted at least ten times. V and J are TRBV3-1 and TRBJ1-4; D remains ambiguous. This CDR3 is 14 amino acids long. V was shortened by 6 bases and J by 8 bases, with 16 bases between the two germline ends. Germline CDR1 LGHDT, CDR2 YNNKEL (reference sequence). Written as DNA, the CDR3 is TGTGCCAGCAGTACTCGGAGCGGTGGGGAAAAACTGTTTTTT. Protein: CASSTRSGGEKLFF.

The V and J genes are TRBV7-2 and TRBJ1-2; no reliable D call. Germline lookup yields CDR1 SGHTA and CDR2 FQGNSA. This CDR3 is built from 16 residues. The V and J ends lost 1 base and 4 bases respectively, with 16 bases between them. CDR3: CASSLVVAVGSYGYTF. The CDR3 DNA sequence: TGTGCCAGCAGCTTAGTTGTTGCGGTTGGTAGCTATGGCTACACCTTC.

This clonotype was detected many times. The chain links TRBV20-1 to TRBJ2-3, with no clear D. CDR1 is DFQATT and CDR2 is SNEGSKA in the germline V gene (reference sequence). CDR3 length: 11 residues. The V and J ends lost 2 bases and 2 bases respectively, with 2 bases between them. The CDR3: CSARNTDTQYF. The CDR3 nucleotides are TGCAGTGCTAGAAACACAGATACGCAGTATTTT.

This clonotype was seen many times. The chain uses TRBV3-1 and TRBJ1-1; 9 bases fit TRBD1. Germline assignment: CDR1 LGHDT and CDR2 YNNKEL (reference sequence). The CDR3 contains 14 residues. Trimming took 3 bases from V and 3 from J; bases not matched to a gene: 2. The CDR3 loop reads CASSHTGGYTEAFF. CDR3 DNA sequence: TGTGCCAGCAGCCACACAGGGGGCTACACTGAAGCTTTCTTT.

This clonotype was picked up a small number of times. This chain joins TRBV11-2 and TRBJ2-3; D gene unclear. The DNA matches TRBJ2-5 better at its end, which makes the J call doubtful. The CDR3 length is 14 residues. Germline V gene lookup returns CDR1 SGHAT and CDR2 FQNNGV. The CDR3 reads CASSYSELLETQYF. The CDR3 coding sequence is TGTGCCAGCAGCTACTCAGAATTATTGGAGACCCAGTACTTC.

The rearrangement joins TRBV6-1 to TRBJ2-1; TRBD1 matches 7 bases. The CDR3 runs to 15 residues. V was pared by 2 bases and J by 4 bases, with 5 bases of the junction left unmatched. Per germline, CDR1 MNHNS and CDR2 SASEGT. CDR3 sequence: CASSERGQRYNEQFF. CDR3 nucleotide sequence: TGTGCCAGCAGTGAAAGGGGACAGAGGTACAATGAGCAGTTCTTC.

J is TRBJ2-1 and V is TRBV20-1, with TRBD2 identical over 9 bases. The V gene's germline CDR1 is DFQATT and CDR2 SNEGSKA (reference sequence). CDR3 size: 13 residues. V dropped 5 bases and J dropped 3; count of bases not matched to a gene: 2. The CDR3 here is CSALSGSYNEQFF. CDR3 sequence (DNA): TGCAGTGCTCTTAGCGGGAGCTACAATGAGCAGTTCTTC.

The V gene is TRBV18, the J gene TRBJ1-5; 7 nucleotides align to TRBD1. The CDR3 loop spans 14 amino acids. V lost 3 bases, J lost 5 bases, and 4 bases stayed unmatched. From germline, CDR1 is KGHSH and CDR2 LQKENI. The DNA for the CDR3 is TGTGCCAGCTCACCCCGAACAGGGGATCAGCCCCAGCATTTT. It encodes CASSPRTGDQPQHF.

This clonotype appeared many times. CDR3 residues: CASRSPGLASQETQYF. CDR3 bases: TGTGCCAGCAGGTCACCGGGACTAGCGTCTCAAGAGACCCAGTACTTC. V gene TRBV6-1 combines with J gene TRBJ2-5; 10 bases map to TRBD2. With 6 bases clipped from V and 2 bases from J, the junction kept 9 bases outside the gene matches. Per germline, CDR1 MNHNS and CDR2 SASEGT. CDR3 length: 16 amino acids.

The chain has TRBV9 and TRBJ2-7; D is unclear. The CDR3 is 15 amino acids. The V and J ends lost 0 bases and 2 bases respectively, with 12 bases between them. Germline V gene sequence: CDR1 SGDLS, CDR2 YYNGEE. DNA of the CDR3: TGTGCCAGCAGCGTAGCGGACGCCGCCGCCTACGAGCAGTACTTC. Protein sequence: CASSVADAAAYEQYF.

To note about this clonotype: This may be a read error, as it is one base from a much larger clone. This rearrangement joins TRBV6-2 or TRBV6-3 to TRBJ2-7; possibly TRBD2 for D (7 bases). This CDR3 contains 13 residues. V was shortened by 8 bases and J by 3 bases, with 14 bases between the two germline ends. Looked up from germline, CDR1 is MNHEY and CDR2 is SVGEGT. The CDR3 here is CASRGAEGYEQYF. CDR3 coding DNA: TGTGCCAGCCGGGGGGCAGAAGGCTACGAGCAGTACTTC.

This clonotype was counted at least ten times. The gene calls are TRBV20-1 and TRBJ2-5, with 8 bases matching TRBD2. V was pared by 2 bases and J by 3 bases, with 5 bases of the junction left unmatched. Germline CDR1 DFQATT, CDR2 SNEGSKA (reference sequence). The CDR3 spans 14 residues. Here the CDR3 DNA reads TGCAGTGCTAGAAGACCGGGAGGGGAAGAGACCCAGTACTTC. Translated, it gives CSARRPGGEETQYF.

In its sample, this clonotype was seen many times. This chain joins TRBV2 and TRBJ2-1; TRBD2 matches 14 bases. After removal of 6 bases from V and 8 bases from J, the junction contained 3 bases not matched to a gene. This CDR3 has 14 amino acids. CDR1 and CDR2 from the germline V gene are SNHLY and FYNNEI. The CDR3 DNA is TGTGCCAGCAGCGGACTAGCGGGAGGTGATGAGCAGTTCTTC. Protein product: CASSGLAGGDEQFF.

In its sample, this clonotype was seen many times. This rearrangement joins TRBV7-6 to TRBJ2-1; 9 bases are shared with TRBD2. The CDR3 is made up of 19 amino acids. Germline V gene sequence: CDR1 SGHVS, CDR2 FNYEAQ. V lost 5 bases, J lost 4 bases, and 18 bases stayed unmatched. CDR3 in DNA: TGTGCCAGCAGCCCTGGCCCCATTGCAGGGACTAGCAGATACAATGAGCAGTTCTTC. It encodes CASSPGPIAGTSRYNEQFF.

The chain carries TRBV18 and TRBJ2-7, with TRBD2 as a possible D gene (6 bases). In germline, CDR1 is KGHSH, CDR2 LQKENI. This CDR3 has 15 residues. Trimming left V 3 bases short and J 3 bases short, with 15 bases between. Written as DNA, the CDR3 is TGTGCCAGCTCACCGGCGGGAACCCCCGACTACGAGCAGTACTTC. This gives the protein CASSPAGTPDYEQYF.

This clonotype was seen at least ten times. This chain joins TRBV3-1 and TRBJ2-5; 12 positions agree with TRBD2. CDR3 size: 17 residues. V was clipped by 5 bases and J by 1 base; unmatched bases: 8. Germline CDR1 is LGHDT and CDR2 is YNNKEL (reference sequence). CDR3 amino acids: CASSGDRTSGAQETQYF. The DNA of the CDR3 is TGTGCCAGCAGCGGAGACCGGACTAGCGGGGCCCAAGAGACCCAGTACTTC.

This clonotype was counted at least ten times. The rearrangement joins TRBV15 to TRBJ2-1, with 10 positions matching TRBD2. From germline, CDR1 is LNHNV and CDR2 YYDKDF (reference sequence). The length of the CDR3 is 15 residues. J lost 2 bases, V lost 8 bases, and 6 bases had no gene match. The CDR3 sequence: CATRPSGSTYNEQFF. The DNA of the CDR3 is TGTGCCACCCGACCTAGCGGGAGTACCTACAATGAGCAGTTCTTC.

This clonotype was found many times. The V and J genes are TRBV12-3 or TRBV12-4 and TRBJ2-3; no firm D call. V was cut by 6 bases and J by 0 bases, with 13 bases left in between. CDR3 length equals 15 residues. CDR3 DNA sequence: TGTGCCAGCAGCCTTAGGGCCCGGAGCACAGATACGCAGTATTTT. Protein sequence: CASSLRARSTDTQYF.

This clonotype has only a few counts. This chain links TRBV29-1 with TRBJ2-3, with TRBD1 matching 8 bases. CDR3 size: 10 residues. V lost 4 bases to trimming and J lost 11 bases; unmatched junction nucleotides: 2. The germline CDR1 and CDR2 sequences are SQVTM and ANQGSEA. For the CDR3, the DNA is TGCAGCGTTGGGACAGGGTGGCAGTATTTT. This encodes CSVGTGWQYF.

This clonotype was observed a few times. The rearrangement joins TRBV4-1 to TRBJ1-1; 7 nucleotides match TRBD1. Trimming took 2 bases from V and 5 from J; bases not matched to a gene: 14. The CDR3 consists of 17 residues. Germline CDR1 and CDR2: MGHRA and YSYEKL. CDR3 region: CASSQKGGGIVGTEAFF. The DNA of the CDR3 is TGCGCCAGCAGCCAAAAAGGGGGCGGGATAGTTGGGACTGAAGCTTTCTTT.

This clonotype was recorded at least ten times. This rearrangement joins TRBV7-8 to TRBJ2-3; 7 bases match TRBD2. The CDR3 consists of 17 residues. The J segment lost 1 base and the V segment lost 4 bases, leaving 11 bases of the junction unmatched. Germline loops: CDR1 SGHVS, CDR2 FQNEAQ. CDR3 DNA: TGTGCCAGCAGCTCTAGCGGAGCCCAGCCAGGCACAGATACGCAGTATTTT. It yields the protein CASSSSGAQPGTDTQYF.

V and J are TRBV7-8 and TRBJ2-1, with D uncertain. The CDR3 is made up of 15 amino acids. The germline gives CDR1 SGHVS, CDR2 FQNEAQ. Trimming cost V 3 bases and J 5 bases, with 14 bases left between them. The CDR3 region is CASSFTNMLHNEQFF. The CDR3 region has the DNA TGTGCCAGCAGCTTTACTAATATGCTACACAATGAGCAGTTCTTC.

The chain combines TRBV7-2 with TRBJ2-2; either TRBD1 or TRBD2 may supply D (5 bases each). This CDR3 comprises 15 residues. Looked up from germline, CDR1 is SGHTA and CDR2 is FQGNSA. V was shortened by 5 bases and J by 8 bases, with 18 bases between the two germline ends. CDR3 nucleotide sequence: TGTGCCAGCAGCCCCCGGGACCTGGGAGTAGGGGAGCTGTTTTTT. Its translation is CASSPRDLGVGELFF.

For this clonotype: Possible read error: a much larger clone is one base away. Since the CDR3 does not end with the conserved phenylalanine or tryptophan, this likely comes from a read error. For the CDR3, the DNA is TGTGCCACATCCGGGAACTTAGGAAACACCATATATTAT. Protein sequence: CATSGNLGNTIYY. The chain recombines TRBV30 with TRBJ1-3; no clear D. The germline V and J ends were trimmed by 8 bases and 4 bases, with 15 bases remaining between them. The germline gives CDR1 GTSNPN, CDR2 SVGIG (reference sequence). There are 13 residues in the CDR3.

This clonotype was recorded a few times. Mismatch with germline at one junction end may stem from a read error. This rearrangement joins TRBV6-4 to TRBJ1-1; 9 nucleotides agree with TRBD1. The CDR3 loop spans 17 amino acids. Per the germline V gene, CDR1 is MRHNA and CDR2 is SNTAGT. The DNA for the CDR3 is TGTGCCAGCAGTTACTCGCTTCTAAGGACAGGGGACACTGAAGCTTTCTTT. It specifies CASSYSLLRTGDTEAFF.